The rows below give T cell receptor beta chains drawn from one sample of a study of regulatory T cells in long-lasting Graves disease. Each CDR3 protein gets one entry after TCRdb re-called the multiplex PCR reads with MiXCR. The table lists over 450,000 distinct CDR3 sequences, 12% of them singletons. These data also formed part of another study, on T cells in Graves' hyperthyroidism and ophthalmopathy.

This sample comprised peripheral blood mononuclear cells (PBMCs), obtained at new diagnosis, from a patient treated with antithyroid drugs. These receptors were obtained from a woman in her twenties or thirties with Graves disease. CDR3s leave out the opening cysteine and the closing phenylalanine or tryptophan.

CDR3: ASSVRQGSYGYT; V: TRBV9
CDR3: ATRRTHLEVVYEQY; V: TRBV24-1
CDR3: ASSQAMTSGFPYEQY; V: TRBV4-2
CDR3: ASSPYPTGGRAKNIQY; V: TRBV27
CDR3: ASSPTSGRPNTGELF; V: TRBV12-3/TRBV12-4
CDR3: ASSEGQGNYGYT; V: TRBV12-3/TRBV12-4
CDR3: ASSLRQSGGELF; V: TRBV12-3/TRBV12-4
CDR3: SALDRNYGYT; V: TRBV20-1
CDR3: ASSNQGGRQETQY; V: TRBV6-1
CDR3: ASSPSRDIPRGYGYT; V: TRBV4-1
CDR3: ASSYSQGPDEQF; V: TRBV6-2/TRBV6-3
CDR3: ASSPDIPSNQPQH; V: TRBV28
CDR3: ASSPPGLAGGNTGELF; V: TRBV18